A single sample is the source of the 5 T cell receptor beta chains below, sequenced in a study of T-cell memory formation after mild COVID-19. TCRdb recomputed calls from the 5' RACE reads with MiXCR, one row per CDR3 protein. Of more than 250,000 distinct CDR3 sequences listed, around 16% were seen once; the top ten hold 20% to 25%. The source material was PBMCs or a T cell subset sorted from them (not recorded which). All receptors derive from a man between 18 and 29 years old who had mild COVID-19 (a few samples of this study predate the infection). Cell type and time point are not known.

V and J are TRBV6-1 and TRBJ2-1; D call uncertain. The CDR3 contains 11 residues. Between the trimmed V and J ends, which lost 3 bases and 9 bases, there was a span of 6 bases. The germline gives CDR1 MNHNS, CDR2 SASEGT. CDR3 in DNA: TGTGCCAGCAGTGATTGGAGTGAGCAGTTCTTC. This encodes CASSDWSEQFF.

This clonotype was observed a handful of times. This CDR3 is CASSVEGGGETQYF. The CDR3 nucleotides read TGTGCCAGCAGCGTAGAAGGGGGGGGAGAGACCCAGTACTTC. The chain couples TRBV9 to TRBJ2-5, with a possible D match to TRBD2 (7 bases). Trimming removed 0 bases at V and 4 bases at J, with 10 bases between. The germline V gene has CDR1 SGDLS and CDR2 YYNGEE. This CDR3 contains 14 residues.

This clonotype was counted only a few times. The chain is built from TRBV7-8 and TRBJ2-5; no definite D call. There are 13 residues in the CDR3. From germline, CDR1 is SGHVS and CDR2 FQNEAQ. The V end lost 5 bases, the J end lost 4 bases, and 11 bases lay between the germline ends. The CDR3 loop reads CASSPGPGETQYF. In DNA form, the CDR3 reads TGTGCCAGCAGCCCCGGGCCGGGAGAGACCCAGTACTTC.

CDR3 region: CASSHFNPSTEAFF. The DNA for the CDR3 is TGCGCCAGCAGCCATTTCAATCCCAGCACTGAAGCTTTCTTT. The chain joins TRBV4-1 to TRBJ1-1; no firm D call. Germline CDR1 MGHRA, CDR2 YSYEKL. This CDR3 is 14 amino acids long. Deletions cut 3 bases from V and 4 bases from J, with 12 bases between.

A few counts support this clonotype. Possible read error: a much larger clone is one base away. The chain uses TRBV6-5 and TRBJ2-7, with D hard to call. The CDR3 is 11 amino acids. Germline CDR1 reads MNHEY; CDR2 reads SVGAGI. V lost 6 bases and J 2 bases, leaving 5 bases between the germline ends. This CDR3 reads CASRSPYEQYF. The CDR3 bases are TGTGCCAGCAGGTCCCCCTACGAGCAGTACTTC.